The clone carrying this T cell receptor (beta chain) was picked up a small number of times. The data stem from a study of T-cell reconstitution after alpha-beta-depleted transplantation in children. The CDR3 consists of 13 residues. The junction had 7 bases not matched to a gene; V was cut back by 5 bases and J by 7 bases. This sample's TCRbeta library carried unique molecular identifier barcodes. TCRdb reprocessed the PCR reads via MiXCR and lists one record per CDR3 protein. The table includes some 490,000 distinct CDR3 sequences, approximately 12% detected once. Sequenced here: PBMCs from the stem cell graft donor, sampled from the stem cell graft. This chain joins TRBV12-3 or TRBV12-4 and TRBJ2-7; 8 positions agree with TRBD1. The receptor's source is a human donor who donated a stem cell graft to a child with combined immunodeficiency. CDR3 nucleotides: TGTGCCAGCAGTCCACCCACAGGGGGAGAGCAGTACTTC. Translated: CASSPPTGGEQYF.